What follows are 28 T cell receptor beta chains derived from one specimen sequenced in a study of T cells of healthy individuals. MiXCR, applied by TCRdb to the 5' RACE reads, yields one record per CDR3 protein. The data show about 82,000 distinct CDR3 sequences, approximately 4.8% seen once. The receptors were sampled from a female donor in good health.

A few counts support this clonotype. The rearrangement uses TRBV12-3 or TRBV12-4 and TRBJ1-2; D remains unclear. The CDR3 is 14 residues long. V was shortened by 3 bases and J by 7 bases, with 15 bases between the two germline ends. The CDR3 sequence: CASSLAGSLGGYTF. The CDR3 bases are TGTGCCAGCAGTTTGGCCGGGTCCCTAGGTGGCTACACCTTC.

Many counts were recorded for this clonotype. The rearrangement joins TRBV29-1 to TRBJ2-1; 7 bases map to TRBD2. This CDR3 has 14 amino acids. Germline lookup yields CDR1 SQVTM and CDR2 ANQGSEA. Trimming removed 3 bases from V and 10 bases from J; junction bases left unmatched: 12. CDR3 sequence (DNA): TGCAGCGTTGAGGGAGGGCCGGAGATCGGAGAGCAGTTCTTC. Protein sequence: CSVEGGPEIGEQFF.

This clonotype was counted at least ten times. The V gene is TRBV27, the J gene TRBJ2-5, with 10 bases that match TRBD2. V lost 1 base and J lost 2; bases outside the gene matches: 4. The length of the CDR3 is 16 residues. The germline gives CDR1 MNHEY, CDR2 SMNVEV (reference sequence). The CDR3 DNA sequence: TGTGCCAGCAGTTTATACCGGACTAGCGGACAAGAGACCCAGTACTTC. Its protein product is CASSLYRTSGQETQYF.

This clonotype was observed a few times. J is TRBJ2-1 and V is TRBV4-3, with TRBD2 identical over 7 bases. The CDR3 consists of 16 residues. With 0 bases clipped from V and 3 bases from J, the junction kept 5 bases outside the gene matches. CDR1 is LGHNA and CDR2 is YSLEER in the germline V gene. DNA of the CDR3: TGCGCCAGCAGCCAAGAGGGGGAGGGCAGCTACAATGAGCAGTTCTTC. Translated, it gives CASSQEGEGSYNEQFF.

This sequence joins TRBV7-2 and TRBJ1-2; 8 nucleotides agree with TRBD1. V gave up 4 bases and J gave up 8 bases; unmatched junction bases: 9. Per germline, CDR1 SGHTA and CDR2 FQGNSA. The CDR3 is made up of 14 amino acids. CDR3 nucleotides: TGTGCCAGCAGCTCCCTGGACAGGGTGAAAGGCTACACCTTC. Residues: CASSSLDRVKGYTF.

This clonotype was seen a few times. The rearrangement links TRBV24-1 to TRBJ2-7; a possible D gene is TRBD2 (5 bases). The CDR3 has 12 residues. Per the germline V gene, CDR1 is KGHDR and CDR2 is SFDVKD. V gave up 4 bases and J gave up 7 bases, with 10 bases separating them. For the CDR3, the DNA is TGTGCCACCAGTGACTGGACTGAAGAGCAGTACTTC. Protein product: CATSDWTEEQYF.

The V gene is TRBV29-1, the J gene TRBJ2-5, with 8 positions matching TRBD2. The junction had 8 bases not matched to a gene; V was cut back by 2 bases and J by 6 bases. Germline lookup yields CDR1 SQVTM and CDR2 ANQGSEA. CDR3 length: 14 amino acids. CDR3 region: CSVEKRERPKTQYF. In DNA form, the CDR3 reads TGCAGCGTTGAAAAGCGGGAGCGCCCAAAGACCCAGTACTTC.

This clonotype has ten or more counts. The genes are TRBV25-1 and TRBJ1-2; D remains ambiguous. Trimming pared 3 bases from V and 5 bases from J, leaving 16 bases between. The CDR3 extends over 15 amino acids. Germline CDR1 reads MGHDK; CDR2 reads SYGVNS. The CDR3 loop is CASSESRVEPYGYTF. Here the CDR3 DNA reads TGTGCCAGCAGTGAGTCAAGGGTAGAACCTTATGGCTACACCTTC.

V usage is TRBV25-1 and J usage is TRBJ2-7; 9 nucleotides match TRBD1. The CDR3 spans 14 residues. Germline-derived CDR1 and CDR2 are MGHDK and SYGVNS. V shed 7 bases, J shed 2 bases, and the junction held 6 bases outside the gene matches. The CDR3 nucleotides are TGTGCCAGCAACCTGGGACAGGGCGCCTACGAGCAGTACTTC. Amino acids: CASNLGQGAYEQYF.

There are many counts of this clonotype. This sequence joins TRBV5-1 and TRBJ1-5; D is uncertain. Trimming cost V 0 bases and J 2 bases, with 9 bases left between them. Germline CDR1 SGHRS, CDR2 YFSETQ. There are 15 residues in the CDR3. CDR3 nucleotides: TGCGCCAGCAGCTTGGCGGGTGGGGGCAATCAGCCCCAGCATTTT. It yields the protein CASSLAGGGNQPQHF.

Note on this clonotype: A clone one base away is much larger, so this may be a read error. The rearrangement uses TRBV3-1 and TRBJ2-1; TRBD2 aligns across 11 bases. CDR3 length equals 16 residues. Looked up from germline, CDR1 is LGHDT and CDR2 is YNNKEL (reference sequence). Here the CDR3 reads CASSKPGTSGYNELFF. The DNA of the CDR3 is TGTGCCAGCAGCAAGCCCGGGACTAGCGGTTACAATGAGCTGTTCTTC.

There are a few counts of this clonotype. The V call is TRBV4-3, the J call TRBJ1-4; 8 bases line up with TRBD1. Germline loops: CDR1 LGHNA, CDR2 YSLEER. The CDR3 is 16 amino acids. Trimming at V came to 0 bases and at J to 8 bases, leaving 8 bases not matched to a gene. The CDR3, as DNA: TGCGCCAGCAGCCAAGAGCGGCGACAGGGGTTGGAAAAACTGTTTTTT. Translated: CASSQERRQGLEKLFF.

This clonotype was seen more than once but under ten times. The genes are TRBV5-1 and TRBJ2-7; 13 positions agree with TRBD2. V was pared by 5 bases and J by 0 bases, with 5 bases of the junction left unmatched. The CDR3 runs 16 residues. CDR1 and CDR2 (germline): SGHRS, YFSETQ. This CDR3 is CASRRTSGRLSYEQYF. The CDR3 nucleotides read TGCGCCAGCAGGCGGACTAGCGGGAGACTCTCCTACGAGCAGTACTTC.

This sequence joins TRBV6-5 and TRBJ1-1, with a possible D match to TRBD1 (5 bases). The V and J ends lost 5 bases and 11 bases respectively, with 21 bases between them. CDR1 and CDR2 (germline): MNHEY, SVGAGI. The CDR3 is 14 residues long. The CDR3 nucleotides are TGTGCCAGCAGTCGTGACGGGACGCCTCCATCGGCTTTCTTT. Its translation: CASSRDGTPPSAFF.

This clonotype was observed at least ten times. This sequence joins TRBV29-1 and TRBJ1-1, with 12 bases identical to TRBD1. This CDR3 is 13 amino acids long. CDR1 is SQVTM and CDR2 is ANQGSEA in the germline V gene. The V and J ends lost 7 bases and 10 bases, in that order; junction bases with no gene match: 10. The CDR3, as DNA: TGCAGCGGGGGGGACAGGGGGCTAGTCCCAGCTTTCTTT. This sequence encodes CSGGDRGLVPAFF.

The chain links TRBV12-3 or TRBV12-4 to TRBJ2-7, with TRBD1 identical over 7 bases. V gave up 6 bases and J gave up 5 bases; unmatched junction bases: 4. The CDR3 contains 12 residues. The CDR3 loop is CASSRDRDEQYF. The CDR3 DNA reads TGTGCCAGCAGCCGTGACAGGGACGAGCAGTACTTC.

A few counts support this clonotype. The genes are TRBV3-1 and TRBJ1-6; D is undetermined. CDR1 is LGHDT and CDR2 is YNNKEL in the germline V gene (reference sequence). The V end lost 3 bases, the J end lost 4 bases, and 10 bases lay between the germline ends. The CDR3 loop spans 15 amino acids. CDR3 sequence reads: CASSQDGIYNSPLHF. CDR3 DNA: TGTGCCAGCAGCCAGGACGGGATTTATAATTCACCCCTCCACTTT.

This clonotype was recorded at least ten times. This chain connects TRBV4-2 to TRBJ2-3; 8 bases are shared with TRBD2. This CDR3 is built from 18 residues. Trimming cost V 3 bases and J 0 bases; bases outside gene matches: 11. The germline V gene has CDR1 LGHNA and CDR2 YNFKEQ. Written as DNA, the CDR3 is TGTGCCAGCAGCCATGGTACTAGCGGAGCCGGTAGCACAGATACGCAGTATTTT. It codes for CASSHGTSGAGSTDTQYF.

This rearrangement joins TRBV6-6 to TRBJ1-1; no clear D. The germline V gene encodes CDR1 MNHNY and CDR2 SVGAGI (reference sequence). V was pared by 0 bases and J by 3 bases, with 11 bases between. The CDR3 has 15 residues. The CDR3 region has the DNA TGTGCCAGCAGTTACTCAGGCCGGTCACACACTGAAGCTTTCTTT. It codes for CASSYSGRSHTEAFF.

This clonotype was found once. This may be a read error: a much more frequent sequence differs by one nucleotide. No conserved phenylalanine or tryptophan ends this CDR3, so it is likely a read error. V is TRBV9 and J is TRBJ2-7; 8 nucleotides match TRBD1. The trim removed 3 bases at V and 0 bases at J, leaving 5 bases unmatched. Germline CDR1 reads SGDLS; CDR2 reads YYNGEE. The CDR3 length is 15 residues. The CDR3 loop is CASSAGTGSSYEQYL. The DNA for the CDR3 is TGTGCCAGCAGCGCCGGGACAGGAAGCTCCTACGAGCAGTACCTC.

This clonotype was picked up many times. This chain links TRBV11-2 with TRBJ1-4; D possibly corresponds to TRBD1 (6 bases). Germline CDR1 is SGHAT and CDR2 is FQNNGV. V lost 4 bases and J lost 3, with 15 bases in between. There are 16 residues in the CDR3. The CDR3 DNA follows: TGTGCCAGCAGCTCAAACACAGGGTTAGCTAATGAAAAACTGTTTTTT. Protein sequence: CASSSNTGLANEKLFF.

The J gene is TRBJ1-2, the V gene TRBV6-5; a possible D gene is TRBD1 (6 bases). V was cut by 4 bases and J by 6 bases, with 18 bases left in between. Germline V gene sequence: CDR1 MNHEY, CDR2 SVGAGI. The CDR3 sequence is 15 residues long. The CDR3 DNA reads TGTGCCAGCAGTTCGGGGGGGCGGTCTTACCATGGCTACACCTTC. Residues: CASSSGGRSYHGYTF.

This clonotype was picked up many times. The chain is built from TRBV6-2 or TRBV6-3 and TRBJ2-1; the D gene is possibly TRBD1 (6 bases). The CDR3 covers 13 residues. The ends were cut back, 6 bases at V and 7 bases at J, with 13 bases in the middle. The germline CDR1 and CDR2 sequences are MNHEY and SVGEGT. DNA for the CDR3: TGTGCCAGCAGGAACAACAGGGAGAATGAGCAGTTCTTC. Translation: CASRNNRENEQFF.

The sample holds many counts of this clonotype. The chain uses TRBV5-5 and TRBJ2-2, with 7 nucleotides matching TRBD2. V lost 3 bases, J lost 7 bases, and 12 bases stayed unmatched. The CDR3 is made up of 16 amino acids. CDR1 SGHKS and CDR2 YYEKEE come from the germline V gene (reference sequence). CDR3 DNA: TGTGCCAGCAGCTACTGGACTAGTCAAGGGATCGGGGAGCTGTTTTTT. Translating gives CASSYWTSQGIGELFF.

This clonotype was counted ten times or more. This chain links TRBV27 with TRBJ2-3; 10 bases map to TRBD2. The CDR3 sequence is 17 residues long. Germline V lookup: CDR1 MNHEY, CDR2 SMNVEV (reference sequence). Trimming took 5 bases from V and 2 from J; bases not matched to a gene: 10. The CDR3 coding sequence is TGTGCCAGCAGTCCCTCCCGGACTAGCGGTTCCACAGATACGCAGTATTTT. Its translation: CASSPSRTSGSTDTQYF.

This clonotype was recorded a few times. The rearrangement links TRBV3-1 to TRBJ1-1; 9 nucleotides align to TRBD1. Germline-derived CDR1 and CDR2 are LGHDT and YNNKEL (reference sequence). This CDR3 contains 17 residues. After removal of 0 bases from V and 1 base from J, the junction contained 6 bases not matched to a gene. This chain's CDR3 is CASSQEQQGATNTEAFF. The CDR3 coding sequence is TGTGCCAGCAGCCAAGAACAACAGGGGGCCACGAACACTGAAGCTTTCTTT.

The chain recombines TRBV5-6 with TRBJ1-1; TRBD1 matches at 7 bases. The CDR3 length is 14 residues. The V gene's germline CDR1 is SGHDT and CDR2 YYEEEE. V lost 4 bases to trimming and J lost 6 bases; unmatched junction nucleotides: 9. CDR3 protein: CASSRITGEAEAFF. In nucleotides, the CDR3 is TGTGCCAGCAGCCGGATCACAGGGGAGGCTGAAGCTTTCTTT.

This clonotype showed up many times. This sequence joins TRBV11-2 and TRBJ1-1, with 7 nucleotides matching TRBD1. The CDR3 sequence is 16 residues long. Germline V gives CDR1 SGHAT, CDR2 FQNNGV. V gave up 4 bases and J gave up 0 bases; unmatched junction bases: 8. The DNA for the CDR3 is TGTGCCAGCAGCTGGGGGACAGCTAGGATGAACACTGAAGCTTTCTTT. Its protein is CASSWGTARMNTEAFF.